These 21 T cell receptor beta chains originate from one sample sequenced in a study of cytomegalovirus exposure and HLA in healthy donors. 13 Jbeta primers and 60 Vbeta primers were used for the PCR. Only in-frame clones appear in the TCRdb table, and some are missing; sequencing was by immunoSEQ multiplex PCR. The sample includes 90,000 to 120,000 clones, 74% seen only once; the top ten take 11% to 15%. Sequencing was carried out using PBMCs. The receptors derive from a woman aged 40-49 years in good health and CMV-seropositive.

The chain has TRBV27 and TRBJ2-3; the D gene is possibly TRBD2 (6 bases). The CDR3 covers 15 residues. CDR1 is MNHEY, CDR2 SMNVEV, per germline (reference sequence). V lost 8 bases and J 2 bases, leaving 17 bases between the germline ends. The CDR3, as DNA: TGTGCCAGCGCCCTTTATGGGCGGGACACAGATACGCAGTATTTT. Its translation is CASALYGRDTDTQYF.

This clone was counted between two and nine times. The rearrangement links TRBV7-3 to TRBJ2-1; TRBD2 matches at 7 bases. This CDR3 region has 15 residues. The trim removed 2 bases at V and 0 bases at J, leaving 1 base unmatched. Looked up from germline, CDR1 is SGHTA and CDR2 is FQGTGA. CDR3 region: CASSLLAASYNEQFF. The CDR3 nucleotides are TGTGCCAGCAGCTTACTAGCGGCCTCCTACAATGAGCAGTTCTTC. Drawing the rest from reference TRBV7-3 and TRBJ2-1, the complete variable domain is GAGVSQTPSNKVTEKGKYVELRCDPISGHTALYWYRQSLGQGPEFLIYFQGTGAADDSGLPNDRFFAVRPEGSVSTLKIQRTERGDSAVYLCASSLLAASYNEQFFGPGTRLTVL.

The rearrangement joins TRBV25-1 to TRBJ1-1, with D possibly TRBD1 on 5 matching bases. The V end lost 2 bases, the J end lost 3 bases, and 7 bases lay between the germline ends. Per germline, CDR1 MGHDK and CDR2 SYGVNS. The CDR3 runs 13 residues. The CDR3 bases are TGTGCCAGCAGTGAAGGGGGGTACACTGAAGCTTTCTTT. This codes for CASSEGGYTEAFF.

The V and J genes are TRBV2 and TRBJ1-1; no firm D call. V lost 5 bases and J lost 4, with 8 bases in between. The CDR3 is 12 amino acids. Germline CDR1 SNHLY, CDR2 FYNNEI. For the CDR3, the DNA is TGTGCCAGCAGTCCTCGGGTCACTGAAGCTTTCTTT. Its protein product is CASSPRVTEAFF.

V usage is TRBV6-6 and J usage is TRBJ2-5, with TRBD1 as a possible D gene (5 bases). Looked up from germline, CDR1 is MNHNY and CDR2 is SVGAGI (reference sequence). Trimming stripped 7 bases from V and 4 bases from J, with 16 bases between. The CDR3 loop spans 14 amino acids. CDR3 in DNA: TGTGCCAGCAACCTAATCAGGGAAGGAGAGACCCAGTACTTC. It translates to CASNLIREGETQYF.

The genes are TRBV4-1 and TRBJ2-6; TRBD1 aligns across 7 bases. CDR1 MGHRA and CDR2 YSYEKL come from the germline V gene. There are 15 residues in the CDR3. The V gene end was trimmed by 4 bases and the J gene end by 3 bases; junction bases not matched to a gene: 3. The CDR3 sequence: CASSPGTVGANVLTF. Written as DNA, the CDR3 is TGCGCCAGCAGCCCTGGGACAGTTGGGGCCAACGTCCTGACTTTC.

The sample holds one count of this clone. The CDR3 reads CASSYPGQGVDGYTF. For the CDR3, the DNA is TGTGCCAGCAGTTACCCGGGACAGGGGGTGGATGGCTACACCTTC. The chain couples TRBV27 to TRBJ1-2, with 11 bases fitting TRBD1. Germline loops: CDR1 MNHEY, CDR2 SMNVEV (reference sequence). After removal of 4 bases from V and 6 bases from J, the junction contained 7 bases not matched to a gene. The CDR3 loop spans 15 amino acids.

The chain combines TRBV5-6 with TRBJ1-5, with D possibly being TRBD1 (5 bases). CDR1 SGHDT and CDR2 YYEEEE come from the germline V gene. V lost 4 bases and J 6 bases, leaving 14 bases between the germline ends. The length of the CDR3 is 14 residues. In nucleotides, the CDR3 is TGTGCCAGCAGCGCCACGGGGGTACGTCAGCCCCAGCATTTT. Translating gives CASSATGVRQPQHF.

V and J are TRBV7-2 and TRBJ2-3, with 7 bases matching TRBD2. Losses at the gene ends were 5 bases for V and 4 bases for J; bases not matched to a gene: 6. The CDR3 has 14 amino acids. Germline CDR1 is SGHTA and CDR2 is FQGNSA. The CDR3 protein is CASSRDYGADTQYF. Here the CDR3 DNA reads TGTGCCAGCAGCCGGGACTACGGCGCAGATACGCAGTATTTT.

The chain is built from TRBV30 and TRBJ2-7, with a weak D call TRBD1 (5 bases). V was trimmed by 3 bases and J by 1 base, leaving 10 bases between them. Per the germline V gene, CDR1 is GTSNPN and CDR2 is SVGIG (reference sequence). CDR3 size: 13 residues. CDR3 DNA: TGTGCCTGGAGGGAGACAGCGTCCTACGAGCAGTACTTC. Encoded protein: CAWRETASYEQYF.

This sequence joins TRBV5-1 and TRBJ1-2; unclear D gene. This CDR3 contains 15 residues. The germline CDR1 and CDR2 sequences are SGHRS and YFSETQ. The germline V and J ends were trimmed by 4 bases and 2 bases, with 15 bases remaining between them. CDR3 sequence: CASSPGSSRNYGYTF. The DNA of the CDR3 is TGCGCCAGCAGCCCGGGGTCTAGCCGAAACTATGGCTACACCTTC.

The chain carries TRBV5-1 and TRBJ1-4, with 7 bases matching TRBD1. With 0 bases clipped from V and 7 bases from J, the junction kept 9 bases outside the gene matches. Germline V gene lookup returns CDR1 SGHRS and CDR2 YFSETQ. This CDR3 is 16 amino acids long. The CDR3 nucleotides are TGCGCCAGCAGCTTGGGGGACAGCTCTGGGCCTGAAAAACTGTTTTTT. Translating it yields CASSLGDSSGPEKLFF.

The V and J genes are TRBV5-1 and TRBJ1-4; D uncertain. Germline lookup yields CDR1 SGHRS and CDR2 YFSETQ. The CDR3 length is 13 residues. Trimming pared 4 bases from V and 6 bases from J, leaving 10 bases between. CDR3 sequence (DNA): TGCGCCAGCAGCCCGGACGGGGATGAAAAACTGTTTTTT. This encodes CASSPDGDEKLFF.

This clone was found a few times. The CDR3 DNA reads as TGTGCCAGTAGCAACGGGTATGGCTACACCTTC. Translation: CASSNGYGYTF. The genes are TRBV19 and TRBJ1-2; D uncertain. The germline V gene has CDR1 LNHDA and CDR2 SQIVND (reference sequence). Trimming cost V 6 bases and J 5 bases, with 7 bases left between them. This CDR3 spans 11 amino acids.

Of note for this clone: One end of the junction fails to match germline, which may point to a read error. The chain has TRBV7-7 and TRBJ2-5, with 8 bases fitting TRBD1. Germline V gene data show CDR1 as SSHAT and CDR2 as FNYEAQ (reference sequence). This CDR3 has 17 amino acids. CDR3 DNA: TGTGCTAGCAGCTTAGGGACAGGTATACTGTACCAAGAGACCCAGTACTTC. Its protein is CASSLGTGILYQETQYF. Using reference TRBV7-7 and TRBJ2-5 for the parts outside the CDR3, the full variable domain is GAGVSQSPRYKVTKRGQDVTLRCDPISSHATLYWYQQALGQGPEFLTYFNYEAQPDKSGLPSDRFSAERPEGSISTLTIQRTEQRDSAMYRCASSLGTGILYQETQYFGPGTRLLVL.

V is TRBV18 and J is TRBJ1-2; 11 bases are shared with TRBD1. The V and J ends lost 3 bases and 13 bases, in that order; junction bases with no gene match: 4. The CDR3 is made up of 12 amino acids. The V gene's germline CDR1 is KGHSH and CDR2 LQKENI. The CDR3 nucleotides are TGTGCCAGCTCACCCGGACAGGGGGCTAGCACCTTC. It specifies CASSPGQGASTF.

This chain uses TRBV9 with TRBJ1-1, with D possibly TRBD1 on 5 matching bases. Germline V lookup: CDR1 SGDLS, CDR2 YYNGEE. Trimming removed 4 bases from V and 1 base from J, with 11 bases in between. The CDR3 sequence is 14 residues long. CDR3 region: CASSPSGPNTEAFF. CDR3 bases: TGTGCCAGCAGCCCTTCAGGGCCGAACACTGAAGCTTTCTTT.

This chain joins TRBV6-1 and TRBJ1-3; D remains unclear. V was shortened by 7 bases and J by 5 bases, with 12 bases between the two germline ends. The CDR3 consists of 13 residues. Germline loops: CDR1 MNHNS, CDR2 SASEGT. The CDR3 region is CASMKHDRNTIYF. In DNA form, the CDR3 reads TGTGCCAGCATGAAACACGACAGAAACACCATATATTTT.

The chain recombines TRBV30 with TRBJ1-4, with 8 bases identical to TRBD1. Germline CDR1 is GTSNPN and CDR2 is SVGIG (reference sequence). This CDR3 spans 14 amino acids. Losses at the gene ends were 2 bases for V and 7 bases for J; bases not matched to a gene: 6. CDR3 sequence reads: CAWSIYGQGEKLFF. The DNA for the CDR3 is TGTGCCTGGAGTATATACGGACAGGGTGAAAAACTGTTTTTT.

This clone was seen only a few times. The rearrangement links TRBV19 to TRBJ2-4; D is uncertain. Germline V gene data show CDR1 as LNHDA and CDR2 as SQIVND (reference sequence). This CDR3 has 14 residues. V shed 1 base and J shed 1 base, with 5 bases lying between them. The CDR3 here is CASSIASAKNIQYF. The CDR3 region has the DNA TGTGCCAGTAGTATAGCGTCGGCCAAAAACATTCAGTACTTC.

This clone occurred a few times. The V call is TRBV5-1, the J call TRBJ2-7; the D gene is possibly TRBD1 (7 bases). Per germline, CDR1 SGHRS and CDR2 YFSETQ. CDR3 size: 14 residues. Trimming took off 1 base at V and 5 bases at J, with 13 bases between the two ends. Here the CDR3 reads CASSLSQGGDEQYF. The CDR3 bases are TGCGCCAGCAGCTTGAGTCAGGGGGGAGACGAGCAGTACTTC. The full variable domain, its missing parts supplied by reference TRBV5-1 and TRBJ2-7, is KAGVTQTPRYLIKTRGQQVTLSCSPISGHRSVSWYQQTPGQGLQFLFEYFSETQRNKGNFPGRFSGRQFSNSRSEMNVSTLELGDSALYLCASSLSQGGDEQYFGPGTRLTVT.